This T cell receptor (beta chain) was obtained from a study of T cell responses to AZD1222 COVID-19 vaccine. General study results and limits: Repertoires were collected only later (after the peak T cell response had occurred). Vaccine-related CD4 TCRs covered spike, predominating at 160-218 and 743-854.

Comments on this clone: Its antigen remains unidentified.

Sequencing was performed with immunoSEQ multiplex PCR; in TCRdb, only in-frame clones are kept and a portion is missing. This repertoire shows roughly 99,000 clones, about 90% found once; its top ten account for less than 25%. CDR1 is SGHKS, CDR2 YYEKEE, per germline (reference sequence). The CDR3 is made up of 12 amino acids. V was cut by 4 bases and J by 5 bases, with 9 bases left in between. The chain links TRBV5-5 to TRBJ1-2, with D uncertain. Source: peripheral blood, taken on day 0 of AZD1222 vaccination. The origin of this receptor is an adult in good health. CDR3 sequence reads: CASSEGGYGYTF. CDR3 in DNA: TGTGCCAGCAGCGAGGGAGGTTATGGCTACACCTTC.